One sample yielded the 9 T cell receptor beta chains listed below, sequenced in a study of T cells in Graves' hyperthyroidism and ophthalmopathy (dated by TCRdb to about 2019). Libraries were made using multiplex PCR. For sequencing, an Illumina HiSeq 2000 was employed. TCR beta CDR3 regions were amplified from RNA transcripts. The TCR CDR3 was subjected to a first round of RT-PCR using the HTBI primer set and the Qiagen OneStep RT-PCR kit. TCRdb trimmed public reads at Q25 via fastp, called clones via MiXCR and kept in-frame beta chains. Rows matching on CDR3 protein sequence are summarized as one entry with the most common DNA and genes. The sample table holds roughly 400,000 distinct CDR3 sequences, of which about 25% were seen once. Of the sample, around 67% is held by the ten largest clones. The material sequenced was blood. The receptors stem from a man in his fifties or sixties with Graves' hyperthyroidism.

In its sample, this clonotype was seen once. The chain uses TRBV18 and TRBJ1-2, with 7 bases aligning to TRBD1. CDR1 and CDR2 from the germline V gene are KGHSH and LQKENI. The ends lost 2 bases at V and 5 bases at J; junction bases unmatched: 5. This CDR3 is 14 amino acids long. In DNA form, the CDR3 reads TGTGCCAGCTCACCAGTCGAGACAGGGTATGGCTACACCTTC. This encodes CASSPVETGYGYTF.

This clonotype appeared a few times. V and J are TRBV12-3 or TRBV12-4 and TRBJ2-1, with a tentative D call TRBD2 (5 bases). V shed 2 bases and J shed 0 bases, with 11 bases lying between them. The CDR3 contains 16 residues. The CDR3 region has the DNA TGTGCCAGCAGTTTAAGTAGGAGGAGCTCCTACAATGAGCAGTTCTTC. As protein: CASSLSRRSSYNEQFF.

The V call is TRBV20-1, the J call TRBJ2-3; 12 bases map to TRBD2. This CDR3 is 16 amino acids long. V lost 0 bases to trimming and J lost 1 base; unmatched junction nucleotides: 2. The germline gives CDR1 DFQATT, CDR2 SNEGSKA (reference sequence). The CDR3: CSARERLAGGTDTQYF. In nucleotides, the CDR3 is TGCAGTGCTAGAGAAAGACTAGCGGGGGGCACAGATACGCAGTATTTT.

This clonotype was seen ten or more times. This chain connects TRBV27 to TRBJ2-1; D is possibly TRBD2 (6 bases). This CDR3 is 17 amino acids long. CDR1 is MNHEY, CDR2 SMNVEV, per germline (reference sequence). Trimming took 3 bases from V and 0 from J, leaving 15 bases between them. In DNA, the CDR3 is TGTGCCAGCAGTTTGGAAGCAGCGGGTTTCTCCTACAATGAGCAGTTCTTC. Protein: CASSLEAAGFSYNEQFF.

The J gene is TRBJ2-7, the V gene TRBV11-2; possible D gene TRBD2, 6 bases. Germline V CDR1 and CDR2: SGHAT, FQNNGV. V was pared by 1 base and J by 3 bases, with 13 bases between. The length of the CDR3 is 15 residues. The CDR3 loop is CASSLVVGGVYEQYF. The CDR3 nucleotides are TGTGCCAGCAGCTTAGTGGTGGGAGGAGTCTACGAGCAGTACTTC.

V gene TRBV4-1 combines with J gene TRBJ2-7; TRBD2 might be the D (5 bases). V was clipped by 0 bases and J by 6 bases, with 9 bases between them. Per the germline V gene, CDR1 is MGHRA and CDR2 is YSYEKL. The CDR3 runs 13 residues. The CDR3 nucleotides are TGCGCCAGCAGCCAAGATCGGGAACTCGAGCAGTACTTC. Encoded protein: CASSQDRELEQYF.

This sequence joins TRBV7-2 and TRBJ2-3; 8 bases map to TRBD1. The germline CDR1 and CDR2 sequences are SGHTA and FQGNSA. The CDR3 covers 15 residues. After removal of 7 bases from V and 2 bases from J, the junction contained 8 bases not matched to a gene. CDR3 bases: TGTGCCAGCATGTCCTCAGGGGGCATCACAGATACGCAGTATTTT. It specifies CASMSSGGITDTQYF.

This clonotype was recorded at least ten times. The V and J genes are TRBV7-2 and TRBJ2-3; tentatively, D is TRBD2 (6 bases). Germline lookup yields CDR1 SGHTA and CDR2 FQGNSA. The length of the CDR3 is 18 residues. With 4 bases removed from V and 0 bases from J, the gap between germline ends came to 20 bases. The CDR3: CASSSPVLEGMSTDTQYF. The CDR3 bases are TGTGCCAGCAGCTCACCCGTTTTGGAGGGAATGAGCACAGATACGCAGTATTTT.

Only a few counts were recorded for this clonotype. CDR3 nucleotide sequence: TGTGCCTGGAGTGCAGGGGGCTCGAGGGATACGCAGTATTTT. Translated, it gives CAWSAGGSRDTQYF. V gene TRBV30 combines with J gene TRBJ2-3; the match to TRBD1 covers 8 bases. Germline V gene sequence: CDR1 GTSNPN, CDR2 SVGIG (reference sequence). The CDR3 sequence is 14 residues long. V lost 1 base to trimming and J lost 6 bases; unmatched junction nucleotides: 6.